A single sample is the source of the 28 T cell receptor beta chains below, sequenced in a study of control samples from healthy donors and cancer patients (dated by TCRdb to the early 2020s). Library creation used the immunoSEQ multiplex PCR assay. Sourced from immuneACCESS, this table was stored by TCRdb with only in-frame sequences that have V and J called. A share of the clones is absent; for the studies checked, an unresolved V gene accounts for under half, and the remainder has no known explanation. For this sample the table gives 100,000 to 120,000 clones, of which around 87% were detected only once. The ten largest clonotypes hold roughly 4% of the sample. Material: PBMCs. The receptors here all came from a woman aged 55-69 years with lung cancer.

The chain recombines TRBV9 with TRBJ1-3; D is unresolved. The CDR3 is made up of 15 amino acids. The V end was cut by 4 bases, the J end by 0 bases, with 11 bases between. Germline CDR1 and CDR2: SGDLS and YYNGEE. Here the CDR3 DNA reads TGTGCCAGCAGCCGCGGCGGAGACTCTGGAAACACCATATATTTT. Its translation: CASSRGGDSGNTIYF.

The gene calls are TRBV4-2 and TRBJ2-3, with a weak D call TRBD2 (7 bases). V was cut by 4 bases and J by 1 base, with 15 bases left in between. Germline V gene data show CDR1 as LGHNA and CDR2 as YNFKEQ. There are 16 residues in the CDR3. The CDR3 bases are TGTGCCAGCAGCCCTCGTGGCGGGGGCCGCACAGATACGCAGTATTTT. Translation gives CASSPRGGGRTDTQYF.

The V gene is TRBV7-3, the J gene TRBJ1-1; 9 nucleotides line up with TRBD1. The CDR3 is made up of 16 amino acids. V shed 6 bases, J shed 0 bases, and the junction held 8 bases outside the gene matches. Germline loops: CDR1 SGHTA, CDR2 FQGTGA. CDR3 sequence reads: CASSQQGAGMNTEAFF. The CDR3 nucleotides are TGTGCCAGCAGTCAACAGGGGGCAGGGATGAACACTGAAGCTTTCTTT.

V is TRBV5-1 and J is TRBJ2-2; D is perhaps TRBD1 or TRBD2 (6 bases each). CDR1 SGHRS and CDR2 YFSETQ come from the germline V gene. CDR3 length equals 16 residues. V dropped 5 bases and J dropped 5 bases, with 19 bases sitting between them. The CDR3 DNA follows: TGCGCCAGCAGTTCTCAACCGGGGGCAGAAACCGGGGAGCTGTTTTTT. Translated, it gives CASSSQPGAETGELFF.

This chain links TRBV3-1 (or the pseudogene TRBV3-2) with TRBJ1-2; D unclear. This CDR3 region has 13 residues. The V and J ends lost 0 bases and 6 bases respectively, with 8 bases between them. The germline CDR1 and CDR2 sequences are LGHDT and YNNKEL (reference sequence). The CDR3 region is CASSQDMGDGYTF. For the CDR3, the DNA is TGTGCCAGCAGCCAAGATATGGGTGATGGCTACACCTTC.

The chain joins TRBV7-9 to TRBJ1-2; no firm D call. V lost 1 base, J lost 3 bases, and 9 bases lay in between. The CDR3 contains 14 residues. Germline CDR1 is SEHNR and CDR2 is FQNEAQ (reference sequence). The CDR3 sequence: CASSLDGGYYGYTF. DNA for the CDR3: TGTGCCAGCAGCTTAGATGGCGGGTACTATGGCTACACCTTC.

The J gene is TRBJ2-5, the V gene TRBV5-4, with a possible D match to TRBD1 (6 bases). CDR1 SGHNT and CDR2 YYREEE come from the germline V gene (reference sequence). V was pared by 2 bases and J by 2 bases, with 10 bases between. This CDR3 spans 14 amino acids. CDR3 in DNA: TGTGCCAGCAGCTTTATGCAGGGGCAAGAGACCCAGTACTTC. Residues: CASSFMQGQETQYF.

The chain has TRBV5-6 and TRBJ1-4; TRBD1 might be the D (5 bases). The germline CDR1 and CDR2 sequences are SGHDT and YYEEEE. Trimming took off 4 bases at V and 2 bases at J, with 9 bases between the two ends. The CDR3 runs to 14 residues. CDR3 bases: TGTGCCAGCAGCCCGGGGCTGACTAATGAAAAACTGTTTTTT. The encoded protein is CASSPGLTNEKLFF.

The chain recombines TRBV20-1 with TRBJ1-2; the D is unclear. The CDR3 extends over 10 amino acids. V gave up 6 bases and J gave up 12 bases, with 14 bases separating them. Looked up from germline, CDR1 is DFQATT and CDR2 is SNEGSKA (reference sequence). CDR3 residues: CSAALGLDTF. For the CDR3, the DNA is TGCAGTGCGGCACTTGGGCTGGACACCTTC.

The V call is TRBV20-1, the J call TRBJ2-5; D gene ambiguous. This CDR3 is 10 amino acids long. With 5 bases removed from V and 5 bases from J, the gap between germline ends came to 6 bases. The germline V gene has CDR1 DFQATT and CDR2 SNEGSKA (reference sequence). The CDR3 protein is CSASHETQYF. For the CDR3, the DNA is TGCAGTGCTTCACACGAGACCCAGTACTTC.

This sequence joins TRBV14 and TRBJ2-7, with D possibly TRBD1 on 6 matching bases. This CDR3 is 14 amino acids long. Germline assignment: CDR1 SGHDN and CDR2 FVKESK. Trimming left V 3 bases short and J 3 bases short, with 12 bases between. CDR3 DNA: TGTGCCAGCAGCCAGTCTACAGGGTTCTACGAGCAGTACTTC. Amino acids: CASSQSTGFYEQYF.

V is TRBV3-1 (or the pseudogene TRBV3-2) and J is TRBJ2-3, with D unresolved. Germline CDR1 and CDR2: LGHDT and YNNKEL (reference sequence). V lost 1 base and J lost 8, with 13 bases in between. The CDR3 covers 14 residues. DNA of the CDR3: TGTGCCAGCAGCCAAGTCTTCAGTGCCGGTACGCAGTATTTT. Translation: CASSQVFSAGTQYF.

This chain connects TRBV6-6 to TRBJ2-4, with 12 bases lining up with TRBD2. With V trimmed by 6 bases and J by 2 bases, 8 bases remained unmatched. This CDR3 region has 17 residues. The germline V gene encodes CDR1 MNHNY and CDR2 SVGAGI (reference sequence). CDR3 in amino acids: CASSRNGLAGTKNIQYF. DNA for the CDR3: TGTGCCAGCAGCCGAAACGGACTAGCGGGGACCAAAAACATTCAGTACTTC.

The J gene is TRBJ2-5, the V gene TRBV6-5, with D hard to call. V dropped 0 bases and J dropped 9 bases, with 14 bases sitting between them. CDR3 length: 14 residues. CDR1 MNHEY and CDR2 SVGAGI come from the germline V gene. In nucleotides, the CDR3 is TGTGCCAGCAGTTACTCCGGTGATACCACGGCCCAGTACTTC. Protein product: CASSYSGDTTAQYF.

The rearrangement links TRBV19 to TRBJ1-5; 9 nucleotides align to TRBD1. Trimming at V came to 0 bases and at J to 8 bases, leaving 2 bases not matched to a gene. The CDR3 length is 14 residues. CDR1 and CDR2 (germline): LNHDA, SQIVND (reference sequence). The CDR3 region is CASSIDRDREPQHF. CDR3 nucleotide sequence: TGTGCCAGTAGTATAGATCGGGACAGGGAGCCCCAGCATTTT.

The V call is TRBV9, the J call TRBJ1-1, with D possibly matching TRBD1 (5 bases). The CDR3 consists of 14 residues. Germline CDR1 and CDR2: SGDLS and YYNGEE. Trimming removed 0 bases from V and 8 bases from J, with 14 bases in between. Written as DNA, the CDR3 is TGTGCCAGCAGCGTAGACGGGGGTATGGGGGAAGCTTTCTTT. It is translated as CASSVDGGMGEAFF.

V is TRBV24-1 and J is TRBJ1-2, with 9 bases matching TRBD1. Looked up from germline, CDR1 is KGHDR and CDR2 is SFDVKD. V shed 0 bases and J 4 bases; nucleotides not matched to a gene: 14. This CDR3 spans 19 amino acids. As DNA, the CDR3 is TGTGCCACCAGTGATTTGCGGGATCACCGGGACAGGGAAGCCTATGGCTACACCTTC. Its translation is CATSDLRDHRDREAYGYTF.

J is TRBJ1-4 and V is TRBV9; maybe TRBD1 (6 bases). CDR3 size: 14 residues. Trimming removed 4 bases at V and 3 bases at J, with 10 bases between. Per germline, CDR1 SGDLS and CDR2 YYNGEE. CDR3: CASSSGGANEKLFF. Written as DNA, the CDR3 is TGTGCCAGCAGCTCTGGGGGCGCTAATGAAAAACTGTTTTTT.

This clone was seen just once. The chain uses TRBV6-5 and TRBJ1-2; no reliable D call. Germline V CDR1 and CDR2: MNHEY, SVGAGI. Deletions cut 8 bases from V and 4 bases from J, with 11 bases between. The CDR3 runs to 12 residues. Written as DNA, the CDR3 is TGTGCCAGCCGTAAGGGAGCCTATGGCTACACCTTC. Amino acid sequence: CASRKGAYGYTF.

CDR3 sequence: CASSPLGGFTGELFF. CDR3 bases: TGTGCCAGCAGCCCCCTGGGGGGATTCACCGGGGAGCTGTTTTTT. This chain links TRBV7-9 with TRBJ2-2; tentatively, D is TRBD2 (6 bases). Germline V gene lookup returns CDR1 SEHNR and CDR2 FQNEAQ (reference sequence). CDR3 size: 15 residues. V gave up 5 bases and J gave up 4 bases, with 14 bases separating them. The whole variable domain, filled in from reference TRBV7-9 and TRBJ2-2, reads DTGVSQNPRHKITKRGQNVTFRCDPISEHNRLYWYRQTLGQGPEFLTYFQNEAQLEKSRLLSDRFSAERPKGSFSTLEIQRTEQGDSAMYLCASSPLGGFTGELFFGEGSRLTVL.

Worth noting for this clone: Other DNA sequences from this sample encode an identical CDR3 as well. This sequence joins TRBV19 and TRBJ1-1; unclear D gene. This CDR3 region has 13 residues. Germline CDR1 LNHDA, CDR2 SQIVND (reference sequence). Trimming stripped 1 base from V and 6 bases from J, with 9 bases between. CDR3 loop: CASSIGGRAEAFF. As DNA, the CDR3 is TGTGCCAGTAGTATAGGAGGGAGGGCTGAAGCTTTCTTT.

This clone has ten or more counts. This chain links TRBV11-2 with TRBJ2-7; D is uncertain. The CDR3 is 14 amino acids. Germline loops: CDR1 SGHAT, CDR2 FQNNGV. The ends were cut back, 2 bases at V and 5 bases at J, with 13 bases in the middle. The CDR3 here is CASSLLSLLNEQYF. The CDR3 DNA reads TGTGCCAGCAGCTTACTTTCCCTATTGAACGAGCAGTACTTC.

This chain connects TRBV2 to TRBJ1-4, with 7 bases that match TRBD1. Germline assignment: CDR1 SNHLY and CDR2 FYNNEI. Germline trimming cut 4 bases from V and 5 bases from J; bases unmatched to any gene: 7. This CDR3 contains 15 residues. The CDR3 DNA is TGTGCCAGCAGTGTGACGGGACAGAGGAATGAAAAACTGTTTTTT. Its translation: CASSVTGQRNEKLFF. The full variable domain, completed using reference TRBV2 and TRBJ1-4, is EPEVTQTPSHQVTQMGQEVILRCVPISNHLYFYWYRQILGQKVEFLVSFYNNEISEKSEIFDDQFSVERPDGSNFTLKIRSTKLEDSAMYFCASSVTGQRNEKLFFGSGTQLSVL.

The V and J genes are TRBV11-2 and TRBJ2-1; 10 positions match TRBD2. Germline-derived CDR1 and CDR2 are SGHAT and FQNNGV. The CDR3 extends over 15 amino acids. V trimming: 5 bases; J trimming: 5 bases; junction bases outside the gene matches: 6. DNA for the CDR3: TGTGCCAGCAGCGTAAGCGGGGGGGCCAACAATGAGCAGTTCTTC. It translates to CASSVSGGANNEQFF. Looking up the rest from reference TRBV11-2 and TRBJ2-1 gives the full variable domain: EAGVAQSPRYKIIEKRQSVAFWCNPISGHATLYWYQQILGQGPKLLIQFQNNGVVDDSQLPKDRFSAERLKGVDSTLKIQPAKLEDSAVYLCASSVSGGANNEQFFGPGTRLTVL.

The chain joins TRBV2 to TRBJ1-5, with no clear D. The germline CDR1 and CDR2 sequences are SNHLY and FYNNEI. The length of the CDR3 is 14 residues. V was pared by 9 bases and J by 2 bases, with 14 bases between. As DNA, the CDR3 is TGTGCCAGTTACACCAATTGGCGCAATCAGCCCCAGCATTTT. Translated, it gives CASYTNWRNQPQHF.

J is TRBJ2-3 and V is TRBV2; D may be TRBD1 or TRBD2 (5 bases each). The germline V gene encodes CDR1 SNHLY and CDR2 FYNNEI. The CDR3 runs to 14 residues. The V end lost 3 bases, the J end lost 4 bases, and 11 bases lay between the germline ends. The CDR3 sequence is CASSDVGRADTQYF. The CDR3 DNA reads TGTGCCAGCAGTGACGTGGGGCGGGCAGATACGCAGTATTTT.

The chain has TRBV5-1 and TRBJ1-4; a weak D match, TRBD1 (6 bases). The CDR3 loop spans 13 amino acids. V gave up 0 bases and J gave up 8 bases, with 8 bases separating them. Germline V gene lookup returns CDR1 SGHRS and CDR2 YFSETQ. The CDR3 nucleotides are TGCGCCAGCAGCTTGGCGGACAGCGAAAAACTGTTTTTT. Protein product: CASSLADSEKLFF.

This chain uses TRBV29-1 with TRBJ2-3; TRBD1 agrees at 9 bases. CDR3 size: 14 residues. Germline-derived CDR1 and CDR2 are SQVTM and ANQGSEA. J gave up 2 bases and V 4 bases, and 4 bases lay outside the gene matches. CDR3 amino acids: CSVVGQGPTDTQYF. CDR3 DNA: TGCAGCGTTGTGGGACAGGGCCCCACAGATACGCAGTATTTT.